This passage covers 7 T cell receptor beta chains from one sample sequenced in a study of T cell repertoires in cytomegalovirus infection. These receptors' antigens are unknown. TCRdb re-analysed the reads in MiXCR, keeping a single row per CDR3 protein. The data contain more than 65,000 distinct CDR3 sequences, 40% to 50% of them singletons. This specimen consisted of CD8+ T cells from cultured PBMCs, obtained from culture after CMV antigen stimulation. These TCRs come from a human donor in good health (CMV status not recorded). Some clones in this sample may be carry-over from other donors' samples.

The chain uses TRBV7-3 and TRBJ2-1; D is perhaps TRBD2 (7 bases). The V gene's germline CDR1 is SGHTA and CDR2 FQGTGA. The CDR3 runs 15 residues. V was trimmed by 2 bases and J by 8 bases, leaving 16 bases between them. CDR3 nucleotides: TGTGCCAGCAGCTTAGATAGGGGGGGATTCTATGAGCAGTTCTTC. It encodes CASSLDRGGFYEQFF.

This clonotype showed up just a few times. The rearrangement links TRBV14 to TRBJ2-2; D ambiguous. CDR1 and CDR2 (germline): SGHDN, FVKESK. There are 14 residues in the CDR3. The germline V and J ends were trimmed by 0 bases and 0 bases, with 2 bases remaining between them. CDR3 nucleotide sequence: TGTGCCAGCAGCCAAGATTCGAACACCGGGGAGCTGTTTTTT. Its protein is CASSQDSNTGELFF.

This rearrangement joins TRBV5-4 to TRBJ2-1; 13 nucleotides agree with TRBD2. CDR1 is SGHNT, CDR2 YYREEE, per germline (reference sequence). CDR3 length: 14 amino acids. The V gene end was trimmed by 6 bases and the J gene end by 11 bases; junction bases not matched to a gene: 8. The CDR3 DNA sequence: TGTGCCAGCACAGGACTAGCGGGAGAGGTTCAGCAGTTCTTC. Amino acid sequence: CASTGLAGEVQQFF.

The chain has TRBV2 and TRBJ2-3; 9 bases match TRBD2. V gave up 6 bases and J gave up 0 bases; unmatched junction bases: 4. Germline values: CDR1 SNHLY, CDR2 FYNNEI. This CDR3 spans 15 amino acids. In DNA, the CDR3 is TGTGCCAGCAGACTACTAGCGGGTAGCACAGATACGCAGTATTTT. This encodes CASRLLAGSTDTQYF.

The chain links TRBV27 to TRBJ2-7; D call uncertain. V was shortened by 2 bases and J by 3 bases, with 8 bases between the two germline ends. The germline V gene encodes CDR1 MNHEY and CDR2 SMNVEV (reference sequence). The CDR3 covers 13 residues. The CDR3 region has the DNA TGTGCCAGCAGTTTAGGCCTCAACTACGAGCAGTACTTC. Translating gives CASSLGLNYEQYF.

V and J are TRBV6-5 and TRBJ1-6; TRBD1 might be the D (5 bases). Germline V gene sequence: CDR1 MNHEY, CDR2 SVGAGI. The CDR3 length is 19 residues. V was cut by 0 bases and J by 0 bases, with 15 bases left in between. The CDR3: CASSYSVGGASSYNSPLHF. The CDR3 nucleotides are TGTGCCAGCAGTTACTCCGTTGGAGGGGCCAGCTCCTATAATTCACCCCTCCACTTT.

This clonotype was observed a handful of times. V usage is TRBV2 and J usage is TRBJ1-5; D is ambiguous. In germline, CDR1 is SNHLY, CDR2 FYNNEI. V lost 6 bases to trimming and J lost 1 base, with 7 bases between them. The length of the CDR3 is 13 residues. The CDR3 DNA follows: TGTGCCAGCAGGGGAGACAGCAATCAGCCCCAGCATTTT. Protein: CASRGDSNQPQHF.